This TCR beta chain was recovered during a study of blood T cell repertoires in COVID-19. Original methodology: Amplification with reference gene primers provided the estimates of nucleated cell counts. Profiling relied on immunoSEQ multiplex PCR, and the TCRdb table lists in-frame clones only, not all of them. Clone size and the V and J calls come from that table; the DNA yielded D and trimming. The profile covers around 150,000 clones, with more than 75% appearing a single time and around 17% taken by the ten largest. This CDR3 comprises 17 residues. Between the trimmed V and J ends, which lost 4 bases and 1 base, there was a span of 16 bases. CDR1 is LGHDT, CDR2 YNNKEL, per germline (reference sequence).

The receptor comes from a man between 60 and 70 years old with active or convalescent COVID-19. This chain connects TRBV3-1 (or the pseudogene TRBV3-2) to TRBJ2-2, with D possibly TRBD2 on 8 matching bases. Sequenced input: peripheral blood. This CDR3 reads CASSLGRGPRNTGELFF. The CDR3 DNA follows: TGTGCCAGCAGCCTCGGGAGGGGGCCGAGGAACACCGGGGAGCTGTTTTTT.